Reported below is one TCR beta chain. It has no known antigen specificity. There are no base qualities to consult, and no much larger clone falls within one base. The sample holds other DNA sequences that translate to the same CDR3. Using the deep immunoSEQ assay, multiplex PCR amplified TCR CDR3 regions from genomic DNA. For each cell subset, the extracted genomic DNA was distributed evenly across all wells of several immunoSEQ 96-well plates, and each plate served as one replicate. For sorted subsets, 200 to 250 ng of genomic DNA, equivalent to around 31,000 T cell genomes, went into each replicate PCR. Purified libraries were measured with a Qubit 3.0 fluorometer, size-checked on a Bioanalyzer 2100, and measured again with the KAPA Library Quantification kit. Each immunoSEQ 96-well plate was sequenced on its own single-read 150-cycle Illumina NextSeq 550 flow cell. Under the source paper's analysis protocol: The immunoSEQ output contained only junctional sequences without quality scores, so filtering could not match that applied to full-length reads. Sequences were annotated with PyIR, a Python wrapper for IgBLAST v1.9, using IMGT germline references to assign V/J genes and CDR3. Reads were removed for weak V/J assignments (E-value above 1e-6), missing CDR3, stop codons, out-of-frame junctions, or ambiguous translated residues. V3J clonotypes were defined as sequences sharing the same inferred V gene, J gene, and CDR3 amino acid sequence. To compute the percentage overlap between repertoires, the number of shared unique clonotypes was divided by the size of the smaller repertoire. RTK rarefaction, the Chao1 estimator, and Recon v2.1 estimates of unobserved clonotypes were used to assess repertoire richness. Generation probabilities were computed with OLGA for all TCRbeta clonotypes obtained by the gDNA method from a few donors. Held by TCRdb, this immuneACCESS table contains in-frame sequences only and omits some clones. Under half of the omission traces to an unresolved V gene where checked; the cause of the rest is unknown. V and J calls and clone size follow that table, whereas D and trimming were derived from the DNA. The table for this sample lists 1.6 million or so clones; just under 99% of them were counted only once. In total, the top ten clones hold roughly 0.36% of the sample.

Healthy HIV-negative adults with no recently reported acute infections or vaccinations were included as donors. Every donor was a Caucasian adult living in Nashville, Tennessee, USA. Magnetic negative selection was used to enrich CD4+ T cells, after which naive cells were positively selected on CD45RA and the negative fraction became the memory subset. Blood was obtained by leukapheresis, after which PBMCs were separated by Ficoll-Histopaque density gradient centrifugation and cryopreserved in liquid nitrogen vapor phase. Analytical flow cytometry was used to check the purity and quantity of each magnetically sorted T cell population. Genomic DNA was isolated from each sorted fraction and quantified by UV absorbance on a Nanodrop 2000c. These data come from a study of shared clonotypes between healthy human individuals (dated by TCRdb to 2020 to 2022). A note on the overall study: Three men and two women, aged 18 to 49 years, made up the cohort. Per donor, three plates each were used for CD4 naive and CD4 memory, two for CD8 naive, and one for CD8 memory. Blood TCR repertoires of five healthy adults were deeply sequenced to estimate repertoire size and the extent of clonotype sharing between individuals. To increase sequencing depth and limit assay-specific biases, different laboratories used diverse techniques to prepare libraries and sequence TCR repertoires. Between about 0.9 and 8.9 billion PBMCs per donor were obtained by leukapheresis.

Paper-wide results and their limitations: The small number of donors limited the genetic and exposure-history diversity represented. Incomplete sequencing was indicated by rarefaction of sorted-subset datasets, despite the large sequencing depth. Only blood was sampled, and tissue TCR repertoires likely differ from those in blood. Sharing across a few donors was observed for approximately 5% of naive CD4, around 3.5% of naive CD8, 2% to 2.5% of memory CD4, and over 0.3% of memory CD8 clonotypes. Compared with non-shared clonotypes, the clonotypes found in all four sorted-subset donors had higher generation probabilities. Naive subsets generally had larger estimated clonotype richness than memory subsets did. Pairwise subsampling led to the expectation that sequencing depth would affect the degree of clonotype sharing among donors.

The TCR originated in a man between 25 and 39 years old in good health. Sequenced material: naive CD4+ T cells sorted from blood. What this sample's cell subset or site label stands for: CD45RA+ positively selected.

The CDR3: CASSHGGASSYEQYF. DNA sequence: TGTGCCAGCAGTCACGGGGGGGCGAGCTCCTACGAGCAGTACTTC. This sequence uses TRBV28 and TRBJ2-7, and TRBD2 matches 8 of the central bases. The germline V gene supplies CDR1 MDHEN and CDR2 SYDVKM. The CDR3 contains 15 residues, cysteine and phenylalanine counted. Only the CDR3 part of the read is kept: 45 bases, read in frame from the first base. V has 5 bases trimmed and J has 0 bases trimmed; junction bases matching no gene number 6.